The clone carrying this T cell receptor beta chain was seen once. The germline gives CDR1 DFQATT, CDR2 SNEGSKA (reference sequence). Trimming stripped 3 bases from V and 5 bases from J, with 7 bases between. The CDR3 loop spans 11 amino acids. The sample belongs to a study of CD8 T cells in Susac syndrome. cDNA came from roughly 0.53 to 1 ug RNA primed by random hexamers. TCRdb analysed the immunoSEQ multiplex PCR reads with MiXCR anew, one entry per CDR3 protein. Counted here are approximately 150,000 distinct CDR3 sequences, roughly 94% occurring once; the ten biggest clones make up 0.075% to 0.1%. The TCR sequence derives from a human donor in good health. The chain is built from TRBV20-1 and TRBJ1-1; D remains ambiguous. Sequencing was carried out using CD4+ T cells from PBMCs. The CDR3 here is CSARGSTEAFF. In nucleotides, the CDR3 is TGCAGTGCTAGGGGCAGTACTGAAGCTTTCTTT.